These 12 T cell receptor beta chains were sequenced from one sample in a study of T cells in narcolepsy. TCRdb's table, derived via immunoSEQ multiplex PCR, lists solely in-frame clones and lacks some. The table has approximately 30,000 clones, under 85% seen once. The sequenced material came from CD45RA- memory CD4+ T cells from PBMCs. These receptors were taken from a human donor with narcolepsy.

The chain couples TRBV2 to TRBJ2-1; D possibly corresponds to TRBD2 (6 bases). The CDR3 sequence is 14 residues long. V lost 7 bases, J lost 6 bases, and 16 bases lay in between. CDR1 and CDR2 (germline): SNHLY, FYNNEI. The chain's CDR3 is CASTGAVSRNEQFF. The CDR3 DNA is TGTGCCAGCACGGGAGCTGTCTCTCGCAATGAGCAGTTCTTC.

The J gene is TRBJ2-3, the V gene TRBV30; the match to TRBD1 covers 7 bases. After removal of 3 bases from V and 8 bases from J, the junction contained 17 bases not matched to a gene. Germline lookup yields CDR1 GTSNPN and CDR2 SVGIG (reference sequence). The CDR3 has 16 residues. The CDR3 reads CAWSPRQGATGRTQYF. CDR3 bases: TGTGCCTGGAGCCCCCGACAGGGAGCCACCGGCCGTACGCAGTATTTT. Based on the CDR3 plus reference TRBV30 and TRBJ2-3, the full variable domain is SQTIHQWPATLVQPVGSPLSLECTVEGTSNPNLYWYRQAAGRGLQLLFYSVGIGQISSEVPQNLSASRPQDRQFILSSKKLLLSDSGFYLCAWSPRQGATGRTQYFGPGTRLTVL.

The chain carries TRBV28 and TRBJ2-7; D is unclear. Trimming cost V 7 bases and J 2 bases, with 9 bases left between them. Germline V gives CDR1 MDHEN, CDR2 SYDVKM. The CDR3 loop spans 12 amino acids. The CDR3 bases are TGTGCCAGCACGGCCGCCACCTACGAGCAGTACTTC. This sequence encodes CASTAATYEQYF.

This clone was seen once. The chain employs TRBV2 and TRBJ1-6; TRBD1 matches at 8 bases. The J segment lost 9 bases and the V segment lost 7 bases, leaving 5 bases of the junction unmatched. This CDR3 contains 13 residues. Germline loops: CDR1 SNHLY, CDR2 FYNNEI. The CDR3 DNA follows: TGTGCCAGCAAAACAGGGGGTATTTCACCCCTCCACTTT. It translates to CASKTGGISPLHF. Supplemented by reference TRBV2 and TRBJ1-6, the full variable domain reads EPEVTQTPSHQVTQMGQEVILRCVPISNHLYFYWYRQILGQKVEFLVSFYNNEISEKSEIFDDQFSVERPDGSNFTLKIRSTKLEDSAMYFCASKTGGISPLHFGNGTRLTVT.

The gene calls are TRBV9 and TRBJ2-5; D unresolved. The CDR3 is 14 amino acids. Per germline, CDR1 SGDLS and CDR2 YYNGEE. V shed 0 bases and J shed 5 bases, with 11 bases lying between them. The CDR3 is CASSVGGPGETQYF. The CDR3 region has the DNA TGTGCCAGCAGCGTAGGCGGTCCGGGTGAGACCCAGTACTTC.

This clone was observed once. The V gene is TRBV4-1, the J gene TRBJ2-1; 9 nucleotides line up with TRBD1. The CDR3 is made up of 15 amino acids. Germline CDR1 is MGHRA and CDR2 is YSYEKL. Germline trimming cut 4 bases from V and 5 bases from J; bases unmatched to any gene: 6. Here the CDR3 DNA reads TGCGCCAGCAGCCCGGGACAGGGAGTCGACAATGAGCAGTTCTTC. Amino acid sequence: CASSPGQGVDNEQFF.

This sequence joins TRBV29-1 and TRBJ1-1, with TRBD1 matching 10 bases. CDR1 is SQVTM, CDR2 ANQGSEA, per germline. V shed 4 bases, J shed 2 bases, and the junction held 4 bases outside the gene matches. The CDR3 extends over 14 amino acids. The CDR3, as DNA: TGCAGCGTTGCTCGGGACAGGGGAAACACTGAAGCTTTCTTT. Translating it yields CSVARDRGNTEAFF.

Only a few counts were recorded for this clone. The gene calls are TRBV10-2 and TRBJ1-2; D may be TRBD1 (5 bases). CDR1 and CDR2 from the germline V gene are WSHSY and SAAADI. This CDR3 is built from 14 residues. Trimming took off 8 bases at V and 6 bases at J, with 19 bases between the two ends. In nucleotides, the CDR3 is TGCGCCAGCTCCCTCGGTACGGGGCCTGATGGCTACACCTTC. Translation gives CASSLGTGPDGYTF.

The chain recombines TRBV7-9 with TRBJ1-6, with TRBD1 matching over 9 bases. This CDR3 contains 14 residues. With 8 bases clipped from V and 6 bases from J, the junction kept 5 bases outside the gene matches. Germline values: CDR1 SEHNR, CDR2 FQNEAQ (reference sequence). CDR3 coding DNA: TGTGCCAGCTCCGGGACAGGGATTAATTCACCCCTCCACTTT. Encoded protein: CASSGTGINSPLHF.

The V call is TRBV5-1, the J call TRBJ1-1; D remains ambiguous. The germline V gene encodes CDR1 SGHRS and CDR2 YFSETQ. Trimming stripped 4 bases from V and 1 base from J, with 11 bases between. This CDR3 spans 14 amino acids. CDR3 protein: CASSSRAGNTEAFF. The CDR3 bases are TGCGCCAGCAGCAGTAGGGCGGGGAACACTGAAGCTTTCTTT.

The chain joins TRBV19 to TRBJ1-1; possibly TRBD1 for D (6 bases). Looked up from germline, CDR1 is LNHDA and CDR2 is SQIVND (reference sequence). This CDR3 spans 16 amino acids. The V end was cut by 5 bases, the J end by 1 base, with 17 bases between. DNA for the CDR3: TGTGCCAGTAGTCAAATCAACAGGGTGAGGAACACTGAAGCTTTCTTT. Translated, it gives CASSQINRVRNTEAFF.

The chain has TRBV6-5 and TRBJ1-1; the D gene is possibly TRBD1 (6 bases). This CDR3 has 14 amino acids. Germline CDR1 MNHEY, CDR2 SVGAGI. Trimming removed 4 bases at V and 1 base at J, with 10 bases between. The DNA for the CDR3 is TGTGCCAGCAGTTGGGACACGACGAACACTGAAGCTTTCTTT. It is translated as CASSWDTTNTEAFF.